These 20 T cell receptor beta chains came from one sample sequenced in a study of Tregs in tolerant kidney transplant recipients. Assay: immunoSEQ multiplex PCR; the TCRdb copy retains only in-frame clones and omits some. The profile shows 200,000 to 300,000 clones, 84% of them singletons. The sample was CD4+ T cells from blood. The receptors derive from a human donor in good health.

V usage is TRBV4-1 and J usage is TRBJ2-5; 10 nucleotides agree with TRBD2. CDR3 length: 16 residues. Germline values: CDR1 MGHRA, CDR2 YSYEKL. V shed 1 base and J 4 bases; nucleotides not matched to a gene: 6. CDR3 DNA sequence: TGCGCCAGCAGCCAAGTGGGGCTAGCGGGAGCAGAGACCCAGTACTTC. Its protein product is CASSQVGLAGAETQYF.

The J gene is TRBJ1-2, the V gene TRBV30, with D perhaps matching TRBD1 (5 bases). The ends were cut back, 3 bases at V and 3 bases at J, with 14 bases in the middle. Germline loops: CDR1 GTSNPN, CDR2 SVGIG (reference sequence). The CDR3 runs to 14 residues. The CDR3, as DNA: TGTGCCTGGAGCCCCAAGGGACGATACTATGGCTACACCTTC. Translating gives CAWSPKGRYYGYTF.

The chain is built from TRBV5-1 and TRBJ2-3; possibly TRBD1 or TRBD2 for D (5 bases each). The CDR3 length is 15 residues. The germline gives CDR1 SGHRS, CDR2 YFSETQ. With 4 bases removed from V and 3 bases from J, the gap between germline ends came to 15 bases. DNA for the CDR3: TGCGCCAGCAGCGTAGGGACCATTGGGACAGATACGCAGTATTTT. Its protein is CASSVGTIGTDTQYF.

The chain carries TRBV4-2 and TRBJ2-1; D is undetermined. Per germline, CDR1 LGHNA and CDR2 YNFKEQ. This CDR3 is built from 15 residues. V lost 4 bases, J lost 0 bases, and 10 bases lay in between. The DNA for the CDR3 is TGTGCCAGCAGCCGGGCCACGGGCTCCTACAATGAGCAGTTCTTC. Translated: CASSRATGSYNEQFF.

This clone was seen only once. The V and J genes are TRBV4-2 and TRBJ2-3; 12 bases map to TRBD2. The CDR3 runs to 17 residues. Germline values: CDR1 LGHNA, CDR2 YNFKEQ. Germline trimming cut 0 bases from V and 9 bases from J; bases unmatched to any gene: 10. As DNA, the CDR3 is TGTGCCAGCAGCCAAGACCAACGTCGGACTAGCGGGACCACGCAGTATTTT. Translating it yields CASSQDQRRTSGTTQYF.

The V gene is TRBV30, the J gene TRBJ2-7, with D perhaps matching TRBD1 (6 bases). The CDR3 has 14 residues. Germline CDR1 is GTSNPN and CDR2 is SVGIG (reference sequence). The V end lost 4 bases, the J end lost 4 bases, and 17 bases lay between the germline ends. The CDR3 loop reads CAWIEPHRVYEQYF. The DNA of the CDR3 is TGTGCCTGGATCGAGCCCCACAGGGTGTACGAGCAGTACTTC.

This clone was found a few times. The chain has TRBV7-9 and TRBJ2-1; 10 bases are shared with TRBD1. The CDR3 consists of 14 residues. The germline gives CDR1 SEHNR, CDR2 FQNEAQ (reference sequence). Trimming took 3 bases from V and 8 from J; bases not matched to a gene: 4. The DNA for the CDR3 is TGTGCCAGCAGCTTGGGGACAGGGGTCGATGAGCAGTTCTTC. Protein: CASSLGTGVDEQFF.

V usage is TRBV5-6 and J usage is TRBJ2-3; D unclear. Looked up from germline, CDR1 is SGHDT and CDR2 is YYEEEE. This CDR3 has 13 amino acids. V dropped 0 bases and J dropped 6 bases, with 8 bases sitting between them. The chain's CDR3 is CASSLDSRDTQYF. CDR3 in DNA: TGTGCCAGCAGCTTGGACAGTAGGGATACGCAGTATTTT.

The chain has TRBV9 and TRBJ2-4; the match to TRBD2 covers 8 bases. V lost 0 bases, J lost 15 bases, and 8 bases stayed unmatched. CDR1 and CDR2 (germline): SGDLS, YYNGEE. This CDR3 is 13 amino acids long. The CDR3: CASSVDGSGALYF. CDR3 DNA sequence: TGTGCCAGCAGCGTAGACGGTAGCGGGGCTTTGTACTTC.

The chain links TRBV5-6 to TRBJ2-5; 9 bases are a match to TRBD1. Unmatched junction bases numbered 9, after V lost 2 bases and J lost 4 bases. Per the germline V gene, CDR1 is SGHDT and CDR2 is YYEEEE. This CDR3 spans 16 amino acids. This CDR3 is CASSFRSGTGLETQYF. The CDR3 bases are TGTGCCAGCAGCTTCCGATCCGGGACAGGGTTAGAGACCCAGTACTTC.

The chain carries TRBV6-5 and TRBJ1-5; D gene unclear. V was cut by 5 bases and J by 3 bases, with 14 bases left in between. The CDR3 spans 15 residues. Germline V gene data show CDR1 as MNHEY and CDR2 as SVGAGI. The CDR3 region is CASSPGARPNQPQHF. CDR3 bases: TGTGCCAGCAGTCCGGGTGCGAGGCCCAATCAGCCCCAGCATTTT.

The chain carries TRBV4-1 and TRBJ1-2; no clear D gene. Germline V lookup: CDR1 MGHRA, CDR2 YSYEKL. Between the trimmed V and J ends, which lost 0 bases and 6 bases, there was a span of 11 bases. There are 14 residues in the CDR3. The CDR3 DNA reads TGCGCCAGCAGCCAAGAAAGGTCTTCGGATGGCTACACCTTC. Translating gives CASSQERSSDGYTF.

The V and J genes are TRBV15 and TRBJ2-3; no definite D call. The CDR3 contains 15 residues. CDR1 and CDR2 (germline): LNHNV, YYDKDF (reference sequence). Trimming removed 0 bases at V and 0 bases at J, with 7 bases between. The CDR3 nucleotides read TGTGCCACCAGCAGAGATTACGCGAGCACAGATACGCAGTATTTT. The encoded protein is CATSRDYASTDTQYF.

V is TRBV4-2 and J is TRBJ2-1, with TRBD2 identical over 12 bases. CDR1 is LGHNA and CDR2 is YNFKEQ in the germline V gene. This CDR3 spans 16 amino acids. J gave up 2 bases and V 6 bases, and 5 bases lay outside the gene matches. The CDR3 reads CASSSLAGGAYNEQFF. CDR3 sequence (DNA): TGTGCCAGCAGTTCCCTAGCGGGGGGGGCCTACAATGAGCAGTTCTTC.

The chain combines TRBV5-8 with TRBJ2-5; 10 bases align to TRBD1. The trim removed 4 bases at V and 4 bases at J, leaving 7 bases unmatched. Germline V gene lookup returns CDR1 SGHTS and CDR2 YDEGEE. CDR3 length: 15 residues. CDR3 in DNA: TGTGCCAGCAGCCCCGGACAGGGGGGACGAGAGACCCAGTACTTC. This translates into CASSPGQGGRETQYF.

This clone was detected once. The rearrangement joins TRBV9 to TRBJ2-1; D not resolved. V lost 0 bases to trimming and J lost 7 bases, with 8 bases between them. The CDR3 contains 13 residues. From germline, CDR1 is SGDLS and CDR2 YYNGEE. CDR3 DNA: TGTGCCAGCAGCGTAGAGGCTCCGAATGAGCAGTTCTTC. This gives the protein CASSVEAPNEQFF.

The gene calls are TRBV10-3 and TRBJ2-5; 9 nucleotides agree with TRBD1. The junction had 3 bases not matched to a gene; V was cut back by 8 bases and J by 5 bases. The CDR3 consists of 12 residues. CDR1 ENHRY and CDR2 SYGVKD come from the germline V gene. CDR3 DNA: TGTGCCATCCGAGGACAGGGGGAGACCCAGTACTTC. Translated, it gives CAIRGQGETQYF.

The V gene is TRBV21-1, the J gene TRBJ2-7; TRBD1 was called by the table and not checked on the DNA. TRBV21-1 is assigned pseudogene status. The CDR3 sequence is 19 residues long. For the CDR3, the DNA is TGTGCCAGCAGCATAATAGCAAAGGTCCGGGGACAGGGTTTCTACGAGCAGTACTTC. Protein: CASSIIAKVRGQGFYEQYF.

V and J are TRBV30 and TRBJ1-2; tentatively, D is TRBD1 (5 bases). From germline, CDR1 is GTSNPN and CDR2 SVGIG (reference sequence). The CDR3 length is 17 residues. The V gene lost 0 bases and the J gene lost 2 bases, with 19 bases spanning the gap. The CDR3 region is CAWSVKGYRKGNYGYTF. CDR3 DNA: TGTGCCTGGAGTGTAAAGGGGTACAGGAAAGGGAACTATGGCTACACCTTC.

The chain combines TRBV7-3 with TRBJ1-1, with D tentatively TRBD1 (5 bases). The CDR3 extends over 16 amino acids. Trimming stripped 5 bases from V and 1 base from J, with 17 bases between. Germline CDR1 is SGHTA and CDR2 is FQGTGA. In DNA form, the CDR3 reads TGTGCCAGCAGCCCCGGGGGTGTCAGAAAGAACACTGAAGCTTTCTTT. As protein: CASSPGGVRKNTEAFF.